This TCR beta chain comes out of a study of breast tumors, draining lymph nodes, adjacent tissues. Overall study results and limits: The lymph node origin of tumor T cells was framed as consistent with a hypothesis, not demonstrated. The data were judged consistent with most tumor T cells coming from lymph node and expanding in tumor. Tumor repertoires ranked between lymph nodes and nontumor tissue in diversity, with V and J gene preferences. Tumor and nontumor repertoires were significantly more similar in luminal-like than in basal-like breast cancer.

Germline assignment: CDR1 MNHEY and CDR2 SVGEGT. The CDR3 totals 15 residues. This clonotype was picked up one time. The antigen remains unidentified. Its ends do not fully match the called genes, so a read error is possible. TCRdb redid the calling of the multiplex PCR reads with MiXCR, one entry per CDR3 protein. This table has about 89,000 distinct CDR3 sequences, over 25% appearing once. The lymph nodes were axillary draining lymph nodes from breast cancer patients. The sequence derives from a female donor with breast cancer. Some clones in this sample may be carry-over from other donors' samples. The chain uses TRBV6-2 or TRBV6-3 and TRBJ1-5; weak D call: TRBD1 (6 bases). Sequencing was performed on axillary lymph node tissue. The CDR3 spells CASSTMGTSSQPQHF. In DNA form, the CDR3 reads TGTGCCAGCAGTACCATGGGGACAAGCAGTCAGCCCCAGCATTTT.